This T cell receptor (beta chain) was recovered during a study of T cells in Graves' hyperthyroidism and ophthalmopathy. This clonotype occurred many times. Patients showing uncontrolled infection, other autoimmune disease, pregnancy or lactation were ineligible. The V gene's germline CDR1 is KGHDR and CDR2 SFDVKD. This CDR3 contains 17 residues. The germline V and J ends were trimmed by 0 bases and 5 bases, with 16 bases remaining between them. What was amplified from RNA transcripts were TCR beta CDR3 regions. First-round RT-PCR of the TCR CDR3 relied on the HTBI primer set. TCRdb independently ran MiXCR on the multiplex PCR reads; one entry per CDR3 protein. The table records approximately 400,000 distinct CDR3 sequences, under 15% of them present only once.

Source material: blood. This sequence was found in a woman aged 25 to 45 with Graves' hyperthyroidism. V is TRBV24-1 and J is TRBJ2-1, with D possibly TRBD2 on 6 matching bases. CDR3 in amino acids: CATSDLQPGRVHNEQFF. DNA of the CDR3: TGTGCCACCAGTGATTTGCAACCCGGGAGAGTACACAATGAGCAGTTCTTC.